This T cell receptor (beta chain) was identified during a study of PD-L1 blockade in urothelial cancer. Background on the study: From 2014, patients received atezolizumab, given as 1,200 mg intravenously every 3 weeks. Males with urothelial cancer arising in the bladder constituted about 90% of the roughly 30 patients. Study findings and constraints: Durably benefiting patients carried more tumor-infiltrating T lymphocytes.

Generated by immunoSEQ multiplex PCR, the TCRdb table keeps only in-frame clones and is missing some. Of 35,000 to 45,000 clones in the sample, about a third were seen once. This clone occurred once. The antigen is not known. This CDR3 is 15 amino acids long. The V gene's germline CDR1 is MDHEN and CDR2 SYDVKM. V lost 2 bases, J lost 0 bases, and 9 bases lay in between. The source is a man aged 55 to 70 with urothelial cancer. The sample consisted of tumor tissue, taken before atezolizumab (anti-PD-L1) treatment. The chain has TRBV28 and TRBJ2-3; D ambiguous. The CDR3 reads CASSLPHTSTDTQYF. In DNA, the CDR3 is TGTGCCAGCAGTTTACCACACACTAGCACAGATACGCAGTATTTT.